These 9 T cell receptor beta chains share one sample of origin, sequenced in a study of OX40 agonist ivuxolimab in advanced cancers. Measured with immunoSEQ multiplex PCR; TCRdb has only the in-frame clones, and not every one. In the table there are around 80,000 clones, around 90% of which are singletons. The sequencing used CD4+ or CD8+ T cells sorted from blood, collected in a trial of the OX40 agonist ivuxolimab. These receptors were obtained from an adult with an advanced solid tumor such as melanoma, head and neck, liver or kidney cancer.

This clone was recorded only once. The V call is TRBV28, the J call TRBJ2-7; tentative D call: TRBD2 (5 bases). Trimming left V 7 bases short and J 3 bases short, with 16 bases between. The germline V gene has CDR1 MDHEN and CDR2 SYDVKM. This CDR3 spans 14 amino acids. CDR3: CASNPLGGIYEQYF. CDR3 DNA: TGTGCCAGCAACCCCCTAGGAGGTATCTACGAGCAGTACTTC.

The chain employs TRBV25-1 and TRBJ1-2; possible D gene TRBD1, 5 bases. Germline V gene data show CDR1 as MGHDK and CDR2 as SYGVNS. V lost 1 base and J lost 0, with 12 bases in between. The CDR3 runs to 16 residues. Written as DNA, the CDR3 is TGTGCCAGCAGTGAATCCCATCGGACAACTAACTATGGCTACACCTTC. This encodes CASSESHRTTNYGYTF.

The chain recombines TRBV14 with TRBJ1-1, with D possibly TRBD1 on 5 matching bases. V was clipped by 4 bases and J by 7 bases, with 16 bases between them. Germline assignment: CDR1 SGHDN and CDR2 FVKESK. The CDR3 is 14 amino acids. CDR3 DNA: TGTGCCAGCAGCCCCCCGATCAGGACACTTGAAGCTTTCTTT. Encoded protein: CASSPPIRTLEAFF.

The sample holds one count of this clone. The V gene is TRBV14, the J gene TRBJ2-1, with a possible D match to TRBD1 (5 bases). The V end was cut by 3 bases, the J end by 2 bases, with 11 bases between. Looked up from germline, CDR1 is SGHDN and CDR2 is FVKESK. This CDR3 is 15 amino acids long. This chain's CDR3 is CASSHRDNAYNEQFF. The CDR3 bases are TGTGCCAGCAGCCACAGGGATAACGCCTACAATGAGCAGTTCTTC.

The genes are TRBV28 and TRBJ1-1, with D unresolved. Germline V CDR1 and CDR2: MDHEN, SYDVKM. The CDR3 is 16 residues long. V lost 7 bases to trimming and J lost 1 base, with 19 bases between them. The DNA of the CDR3 is TGTGCCAGCAACACAGTGAGAACAATCGAGAACACTGAAGCTTTCTTT. This encodes CASNTVRTIENTEAFF.

CDR3 sequence: CASSFRGREGTEAFF. The DNA of the CDR3 is TGTGCCAGCAGCTTTAGGGGGCGAGAAGGCACTGAAGCTTTCTTT. This chain uses TRBV7-8 with TRBJ1-1; TRBD1 matches 7 bases. After removal of 3 bases from V and 4 bases from J, the junction contained 8 bases not matched to a gene. The CDR3 has 15 amino acids. The germline V gene has CDR1 SGHVS and CDR2 FQNEAQ. Full variable domain (rest looked up from reference TRBV7-8 and TRBJ1-1): GAGVSQSPRYKVAKRGQDVALRCDPISGHVSLFWYQQALGQGPEFLTYFQNEAQLDKSGLPSDRFFAERPEGSVSTLKIQRTQQEDSAVYLCASSFRGREGTEAFFGQGTRLTVV.

V gene TRBV4-1 combines with J gene TRBJ2-2, with TRBD2 identical over 7 bases. The CDR3 is 18 residues long. V shed 0 bases, J shed 1 base, and the junction held 8 bases outside the gene matches. Germline assignment: CDR1 MGHRA and CDR2 YSYEKL. CDR3 in amino acids: CASSQDRVGGGNTGELFF. CDR3 DNA: TGCGCCAGCAGCCAAGATCGGGTCGGCGGGGGGAACACCGGGGAGCTGTTTTTT.

This rearrangement joins TRBV5-1 to TRBJ1-3, with TRBD1 matching over 7 bases. The CDR3 covers 15 residues. J was trimmed by 0 bases and V by 4 bases; bases with no gene match: 4. The V gene's germline CDR1 is SGHRS and CDR2 YFSETQ. The CDR3 DNA is TGCGCCAGCAGCCCGACAGGGCCCTCTGGAAACACCATATATTTT. Amino acids: CASSPTGPSGNTIYF.

The chain couples TRBV11-2 to TRBJ2-5, with TRBD1 matching over 7 bases. V lost 6 bases to trimming and J lost 5 bases; unmatched junction nucleotides: 15. This CDR3 is 16 amino acids long. CDR1 is SGHAT and CDR2 is FQNNGV in the germline V gene. The CDR3 DNA is TGTGCCAGCAGAAAACCCGGGACAGACATAAAGGAGACCCAGTACTTC. Translated, it gives CASRKPGTDIKETQYF.